These 15 T cell receptor beta chains came from one sample sequenced in a study of T cell responses to AZD1222 COVID-19 vaccine. TCRdb's table, derived via immunoSEQ multiplex PCR, lists solely in-frame clones and lacks some. The sample has about 120,000 clones; 90% to 95% are singletons. The sequenced sample was peripheral blood, obtained on day 0 of AZD1222 vaccination. These receptors came from an adult in good health.

The rearrangement joins TRBV5-1 to TRBJ2-4, with TRBD1 matching over 7 bases. The V gene end was trimmed by 4 bases and the J gene end by 8 bases; junction bases not matched to a gene: 9. CDR1 and CDR2 from the germline V gene are SGHRS and YFSETQ. The CDR3 extends over 14 amino acids. CDR3 loop: CASSPRTGVDIQYF. The CDR3 DNA sequence: TGCGCCAGCAGCCCCCGTACAGGGGTGGACATTCAGTACTTC. Based on the CDR3 plus reference TRBV5-1 and TRBJ2-4, the full variable domain is KAGVTQTPRYLIKTRGQQVTLSCSPISGHRSVSWYQQTPGQGLQFLFEYFSETQRNKGNFPGRFSGRQFSNSRSEMNVSTLELGDSALYLCASSPRTGVDIQYFGAGTRLSVL.

The V gene is TRBV27, the J gene TRBJ2-3; D gene ambiguous. V was trimmed by 3 bases and J by 4 bases, leaving 17 bases between them. The CDR3 is 16 residues long. Per the germline V gene, CDR1 is MNHEY and CDR2 is SMNVEV (reference sequence). CDR3 amino acids: CASSFSVEGPPDTQYF. CDR3 nucleotide sequence: TGTGCCAGCAGTTTCAGTGTCGAAGGCCCCCCAGATACGCAGTATTTT.

The genes are TRBV4-1 and TRBJ1-1; 7 bases agree with TRBD1. The CDR3 is 16 residues long. The trim removed 4 bases at V and 2 bases at J, leaving 10 bases unmatched. CDR1 is MGHRA and CDR2 is YSYEKL in the germline V gene. This CDR3 is CASSRTVPGGNTEAFF. The CDR3 DNA sequence: TGCGCCAGCAGCCGTACCGTTCCAGGGGGAAACACTGAAGCTTTCTTT.

The chain recombines TRBV19 with TRBJ2-1; 9 bases fit TRBD2. V shed 5 bases and J 6 bases; nucleotides not matched to a gene: 8. CDR1 and CDR2 from the germline V gene are LNHDA and SQIVND (reference sequence). The CDR3 is 15 amino acids. The CDR3 here is CASSPLAGVSNEQFF. CDR3 nucleotides: TGTGCCAGTAGTCCATTAGCGGGAGTAAGCAATGAGCAGTTCTTC.

This clone was recorded once. V is TRBV18 and J is TRBJ2-6; 9 bases agree with TRBD1. Germline V gene data show CDR1 as KGHSH and CDR2 as LQKENI. Trimming removed 4 bases from V and 1 base from J; junction bases left unmatched: 8. The CDR3 consists of 18 residues. DNA of the CDR3: TGTGCCAGCTCACACCGGGGACAGGGTTTATCTGGGGCCAACGTCCTGACTTTC. Protein sequence: CASSHRGQGLSGANVLTF. The variable domain in full, completed from reference TRBV18 and TRBJ2-6, reads NAGVMQNPRHLVRRRGQEARLRCSPMKGHSHVYWYRQLPEEGLKFMVYLQKENIIDESGMPKERFSAEFPKEGPSILRIQQVVRGDSAAYFCASSHRGQGLSGANVLTFGAGSRLTVL.

The chain couples TRBV28 to TRBJ1-2, with D maybe TRBD1 (5 bases). With 5 bases removed from V and 4 bases from J, the gap between germline ends came to 20 bases. This CDR3 contains 16 residues. The germline CDR1 and CDR2 sequences are MDHEN and SYDVKM. In DNA, the CDR3 is TGTGCCAGCAGTCCCACCCGCCACACTGGGACCTATGGCTACACCTTC. Translation gives CASSPTRHTGTYGYTF.

The chain has TRBV11-2 and TRBJ2-1; D unresolved. Per the germline V gene, CDR1 is SGHAT and CDR2 is FQNNGV. V lost 3 bases to trimming and J lost 4 bases, with 7 bases between them. The CDR3 extends over 13 amino acids. This chain's CDR3 is CASSFSRYNEQFF. The CDR3 nucleotides read TGTGCCAGCAGCTTTAGCAGGTACAATGAGCAGTTCTTC.

This chain joins TRBV9 and TRBJ2-1; maybe TRBD2 (6 bases). Trimming removed 0 bases from V and 5 bases from J, with 15 bases in between. The CDR3 is 16 amino acids. Germline CDR1 and CDR2: SGDLS and YYNGEE. Here the CDR3 reads CASSVVAGRLNNEQFF. Written as DNA, the CDR3 is TGTGCCAGCAGCGTAGTCGCGGGACGCTTAAACAATGAGCAGTTCTTC.

This clone appeared a single time. The V and J genes are TRBV11-1 and TRBJ1-6, with unresolved D. The CDR3 runs 16 residues. V was cut by 2 bases and J by 9 bases, with 17 bases left in between. Germline V gene sequence: CDR1 SGHAT, CDR2 FQDESV (reference sequence). CDR3 sequence (DNA): TGTGCCAGCAGCTTACTTGCGGCCGGCAGTGGTTCACCCCTCCACTTT. It specifies CASSLLAAGSGSPLHF.

For the CDR3, the DNA is TGTGCCACCAGTGAGCGGACAGGGTCTGGAAACACCATATATTTT. The encoded protein is CATSERTGSGNTIYF. The gene calls are TRBV24-1 and TRBJ1-3; TRBD1 matches at 8 bases. This CDR3 comprises 15 residues. CDR1 and CDR2 from the germline V gene are KGHDR and SFDVKD. Trimming at V came to 4 bases and at J to 1 base, leaving 2 bases not matched to a gene.

CDR3 in DNA: TGTGCCAGTTACAGGGGCTCTGGGGCCAACGTCCTGACTTTC. As protein: CASYRGSGANVLTF. The gene calls are TRBV6-5 and TRBJ2-6; 7 bases line up with TRBD1. The CDR3 runs to 14 residues. V lost 9 bases and J lost 0; bases outside the gene matches: 2. Per germline, CDR1 MNHEY and CDR2 SVGAGI.

Remarks on this clone: Compared with germline, one end of the junction differs, possibly owing to a read error. The chain carries TRBV18 and TRBJ1-1; 8 bases map to TRBD1. Germline V gene sequence: CDR1 KGHSH, CDR2 LQKENI. The CDR3 is 9 amino acids. DNA of the CDR3: TGTGCCAGCTCAACTGACAGGGGCTTT. Encoded protein: CASSTDRGF.

The V and J genes are TRBV3-1 (or the pseudogene TRBV3-2) and TRBJ1-6; maybe TRBD1 (5 bases). Between the trimmed V and J ends, which lost 4 bases and 10 bases, there was a span of 14 bases. The CDR3 covers 14 residues. CDR1 is LGHDT, CDR2 YNNKEL, per germline (reference sequence). The CDR3 DNA reads as TGTGCCAGCAGCCGGTCCGATGGGGGATCACCCCTCCACTTT. Translated: CASSRSDGGSPLHF.

This clone has only one observation. The gene calls are TRBV19 and TRBJ1-2; D is perhaps TRBD1 (6 bases). The CDR3 length is 14 residues. Trimming shortened V by 0 bases and J by 8 bases, and 13 bases separated the two germline ends. CDR1 and CDR2 (germline): LNHDA, SQIVND (reference sequence). The CDR3 bases are TGTGCCAGTAGTATAGATCCGGGACAACGGGGCTACACCTTC. Residues: CASSIDPGQRGYTF. Full variable domain (missing parts from reference TRBV19 and TRBJ1-2): DGGITQSPKYLFRKEGQNVTLSCEQNLNHDAMYWYRQDPGQGLRLIYYSQIVNDFQKGDIAEGYSVSREKKESFPLTVTSAQKNPTAFYLCASSIDPGQRGYTFGSGTRLTVV.

The chain is built from TRBV29-1 and TRBJ1-2, with D perhaps TRBD1 (5 bases). With 2 bases removed from V and 6 bases from J, the gap between germline ends came to 13 bases. The CDR3 consists of 13 residues. From germline, CDR1 is SQVTM and CDR2 ANQGSEA. CDR3 sequence reads: CSVELHMGDGYTF. CDR3 bases: TGCAGCGTTGAATTGCATATGGGGGATGGCTACACCTTC.